Described below is a single T cell receptor (beta chain) sequence and its context. Antigen: not known. Germline CDR1 SGHVS, CDR2 FQNEAQ. The CDR3 length is 17 residues. CD4+CD25+CD127- Tregs, CD4+CD25- non-Tregs, CD4 and CD8 cells were sorted. These data come from a study of Tregs in tolerant kidney transplant recipients. Study-wide findings and caveats: Few patients were studied, so findings need validation in larger groups. For some patients, primers changed over time, blocking nucleotide-level comparison.

The table came from immunoSEQ multiplex PCR; TCRdb's copy has only in-frame clones and leaves some out. The top ten hold approximately 0.5% of the sample, which has about 94,000 clones, more than 85% seen once. The chain is built from TRBV7-8 and TRBJ2-5, with 8 bases aligning to TRBD2. The J call may be in error: the DNA end matches TRBJ2-7 better. This sequence was found in a human donor who received a combined kidney and bone marrow transplant. Here the sequenced sample was CD4+ T cells from blood, taken before the transplant. CDR3 nucleotide sequence: TGTGCCAGCAGCCCCCGGGGGGGGGAGGGCCCTGCCTACGAGCAGTACTTC. Translating it yields CASSPRGGEGPAYEQYF.